These 9 T cell receptor beta chains share one sample of origin, sequenced in a study of T cell repertoires and HLA-DP antigens. Here immunoSEQ multiplex PCR was the method, and the copy in TCRdb shows in-frame clones only, minus some. The sample records about 89,000 clones, about 89% being singletons. Antigens for these TCRs are unknown. Sequencing was carried out using CD4+ T cells from PBMCs. The receptors stem from a man over 45 in good health and CMV-seronegative.

This chain joins TRBV11-2 and TRBJ1-1; 7 bases map to TRBD1. J was trimmed by 1 base and V by 5 bases; bases with no gene match: 10. The CDR3 length is 16 residues. Per germline, CDR1 SGHAT and CDR2 FQNNGV. The CDR3 DNA follows: TGTGCCAGCAGCCCCAACCCCGGACAGGCGAACACTGAAGCTTTCTTT. Translated: CASSPNPGQANTEAFF.

The V and J genes are TRBV9 and TRBJ2-3; D may be TRBD2 (5 bases). V lost 4 bases and J 3 bases, leaving 12 bases between the germline ends. CDR1 SGDLS and CDR2 YYNGEE come from the germline V gene. This CDR3 is built from 14 residues. This CDR3 is CASSPLSGTDTQYF. Written as DNA, the CDR3 is TGTGCCAGCAGCCCATTAAGCGGTACAGATACGCAGTATTTT.

This rearrangement joins TRBV7-2 to TRBJ2-7; weak D call: TRBD2 (6 bases). Germline assignment: CDR1 SGHTA and CDR2 FQGNSA. V was shortened by 5 bases and J by 6 bases, with 17 bases between the two germline ends. This CDR3 region has 14 residues. The chain's CDR3 is CASSRGAGSGEQYF. Written as DNA, the CDR3 is TGTGCCAGCAGCCGAGGGGCGGGATCGGGCGAGCAGTACTTC.

The genes are TRBV28 and TRBJ2-1; unclear D gene. The V gene's germline CDR1 is MDHEN and CDR2 SYDVKM. The CDR3 totals 12 residues. With 3 bases removed from V and 3 bases from J, the gap between germline ends came to 3 bases. The CDR3 bases are TGTGCCAGCAGTTTTAACTACAATGAGCAGTTCTTC. Residues: CASSFNYNEQFF. Full variable domain (missing parts from reference TRBV28 and TRBJ2-1): DVKVTQSSRYLVKRTGEKVFLECVQDMDHENMFWYRQDPGLGLRLIYFSYDVKMKEKGDIPEGYSVSREKKERFSLILESASTNQTSMYLCASSFNYNEQFFGPGTRLTVL.

The J gene is TRBJ2-7, the V gene TRBV5-4; TRBD1 agrees at 8 bases. After removal of 0 bases from V and 4 bases from J, the junction contained 12 bases not matched to a gene. Germline CDR1 SGHNT, CDR2 YYREEE (reference sequence). The CDR3 is 17 amino acids. CDR3: CASSLAATGRGQYEQYF. Here the CDR3 DNA reads TGTGCCAGCAGCTTGGCCGCGACAGGCAGGGGGCAGTACGAGCAGTACTTC.

This sequence joins TRBV27 and TRBJ2-2, with D unclear. In germline, CDR1 is MNHEY, CDR2 SMNVEV (reference sequence). The V end lost 5 bases, the J end lost 4 bases, and 11 bases lay between the germline ends. The CDR3 length is 14 residues. The CDR3 reads CASSPRWGTGELFF. Written as DNA, the CDR3 is TGTGCCAGCAGTCCCCGGTGGGGCACCGGGGAGCTGTTTTTT.

This clone was found a few times. This chain connects TRBV21-1 to TRBJ2-3. TRBV21-1 is reported as a pseudogene. This CDR3 is built from 16 residues. The CDR3 DNA sequence: TGTGCCAGCAGCAAAGCGGAAGACGGTCACACAGATACGCAGTATTTT. It codes for CASSKAEDGHTDTQYF.

This clone was recorded only once. The rearrangement joins TRBV7-9 to TRBJ2-7; 9 bases agree with TRBD2. The germline V gene has CDR1 SEHNR and CDR2 FQNEAQ (reference sequence). The ends lost 5 bases at V and 1 base at J; junction bases unmatched: 6. This CDR3 contains 15 residues. The DNA for the CDR3 is TGTGCCAGCAGCAGGGGAACTAGCGGGTCCTACGAGCAGTACTTC. It translates to CASSRGTSGSYEQYF.

The chain combines TRBV7-9 with TRBJ1-4; TRBD1 matches at 7 bases. This CDR3 has 15 residues. The germline V gene has CDR1 SEHNR and CDR2 FQNEAQ (reference sequence). V lost 5 bases to trimming and J lost 7 bases; unmatched junction nucleotides: 10. The CDR3: CASSLRQGLGEKLFF. DNA for the CDR3: TGTGCCAGCAGCCTGCGACAGGGTTTAGGTGAAAAACTGTTTTTT.